The 18 T cell receptor beta chains below were found in one sample sequenced in a study of cytomegalovirus exposure and HLA in healthy donors. PCR was performed using 60 Vbeta and 13 Jbeta primers. Generated by immunoSEQ multiplex PCR, the TCRdb table keeps only in-frame clones and is missing some. The sample consists of 150,000 to 200,000 clones, more than 60% of them appearing once. Sequencing input: PBMCs. These TCRs come from a man aged 30 to 39 in good health and CMV-seropositive.

This clone was picked up a small number of times. This sequence joins TRBV6-1 and TRBJ1-1; D is ambiguous. CDR3 length equals 13 residues. V was cut by 3 bases and J by 0 bases, with 5 bases left in between. Germline values: CDR1 MNHNS, CDR2 SASEGT. CDR3 nucleotide sequence: TGTGCCAGCAGTGAGCGGGTGAACACTGAAGCTTTCTTT. It is translated as CASSERVNTEAFF.

The J gene is TRBJ1-1, the V gene TRBV27; D ambiguous. Germline CDR1 MNHEY, CDR2 SMNVEV (reference sequence). V lost 2 bases and J 0 bases, leaving 13 bases between the germline ends. CDR3 length: 16 residues. The CDR3 region is CASSLLQGGLNTEAFF. The CDR3 DNA follows: TGTGCCAGCAGTTTACTCCAAGGAGGGCTGAACACTGAAGCTTTCTTT.

The chain carries TRBV27 and TRBJ2-7; weak D call: TRBD1 (6 bases). This CDR3 contains 16 residues. The V end lost 5 bases, the J end lost 1 base, and 18 bases lay between the germline ends. Germline values: CDR1 MNHEY, CDR2 SMNVEV (reference sequence). The CDR3 spells CASSRFPVGASYEQYF. CDR3 DNA: TGTGCCAGCAGTCGCTTCCCGGTGGGGGCGTCCTACGAGCAGTACTTC.

The table lists this clone with a few counts. This chain links TRBV27 with TRBJ1-5; no clear D. This CDR3 has 15 residues. Trimming removed 5 bases from V and 2 bases from J, with 13 bases in between. Germline loops: CDR1 MNHEY, CDR2 SMNVEV (reference sequence). The DNA for the CDR3 is TGTGCCAGCAGTCCGGGTGCCTGGGGCAATCAGCCCCAGCATTTT. As protein: CASSPGAWGNQPQHF.

The V gene is TRBV2, the J gene TRBJ2-5; 8 bases map to TRBD1. The end of the DNA is better explained by TRBJ2-7, so the J call may be wrong. Per germline, CDR1 SNHLY and CDR2 FYNNEI. The CDR3 consists of 14 residues. The CDR3 DNA sequence: TGTGCCAGCAGCACGGGACAGGTAACCTACGAGCAGTACTTC. Its translation is CASSTGQVTYEQYF.

The rearrangement joins TRBV7-8 to TRBJ2-3, with TRBD1 identical over 7 bases. V was pared by 1 base and J by 3 bases, with 4 bases of the junction left unmatched. Germline assignment: CDR1 SGHVS and CDR2 FQNEAQ. CDR3 length: 15 residues. CDR3 residues: CASSLGTGATDTQYF. In DNA form, the CDR3 reads TGTGCCAGCAGCTTAGGTACAGGGGCGACAGATACGCAGTATTTT.

The genes are TRBV5-4 and TRBJ2-3; 7 nucleotides line up with TRBD2. Losses at the gene ends were 4 bases for V and 2 bases for J; bases not matched to a gene: 4. Germline V gene data show CDR1 as SGHNT and CDR2 as YYREEE (reference sequence). The CDR3 contains 14 residues. The CDR3: CASSQRDFTDTQYF. DNA of the CDR3: TGTGCCAGCAGCCAGCGGGACTTCACAGATACGCAGTATTTT.

This clone turned up a few times. The chain employs TRBV4-2 and TRBJ2-7, with D unresolved. Germline V CDR1 and CDR2: LGHNA, YNFKEQ. The ends were cut back, 1 base at V and 2 bases at J, with 15 bases in the middle. This CDR3 comprises 16 residues. The CDR3 nucleotides read TGTGCCAGCAGCCAAGGGGCTTCAGGTCCAACCTACGAGCAGTACTTC. As protein: CASSQGASGPTYEQYF.

CDR3: CASSTDTMNTEAFF. The CDR3 nucleotides read TGTGCCAGCAGTACGGACACCATGAACACTGAAGCTTTCTTT. V is TRBV6-1 and J is TRBJ1-1; maybe TRBD1 (5 bases). V dropped 5 bases and J dropped 0 bases, with 10 bases sitting between them. This CDR3 contains 14 residues. Germline V gene sequence: CDR1 MNHNS, CDR2 SASEGT.

This chain connects TRBV27 to TRBJ2-7, with 9 bases fitting TRBD2. Trimming cost V 5 bases and J 4 bases; bases outside gene matches: 9. Germline values: CDR1 MNHEY, CDR2 SMNVEV (reference sequence). This CDR3 spans 15 amino acids. The CDR3 here is CASSPGTSSFYEQYF. In DNA, the CDR3 is TGTGCCAGCAGTCCGGGGACTAGCTCCTTTTACGAGCAGTACTTC.

In this sample, this clone turned up once. The chain carries TRBV10-2 and TRBJ2-7; TRBD2 agrees at 7 bases. The V and J ends lost 5 bases and 2 bases, in that order; junction bases with no gene match: 6. The CDR3 sequence is 14 residues long. Germline V lookup: CDR1 WSHSY, CDR2 SAAADI. The CDR3 loop reads CASSSSGTPYEQYF. The CDR3 region has the DNA TGCGCCAGCAGTTCTAGCGGAACCCCCTACGAGCAGTACTTC.

This chain uses TRBV2 with TRBJ1-5; weak D call: TRBD1 (5 bases). The V and J ends lost 6 bases and 2 bases respectively, with 20 bases between them. The germline V gene has CDR1 SNHLY and CDR2 FYNNEI. The CDR3 length is 17 residues. Written as DNA, the CDR3 is TGTGCCAGCAGGGGTCATCGGGGGGGTTCGCGCAATCAGCCCCAGCATTTT. This sequence encodes CASRGHRGGSRNQPQHF. Looking up the rest from reference TRBV2 and TRBJ1-5 gives the full variable domain: EPEVTQTPSHQVTQMGQEVILRCVPISNHLYFYWYRQILGQKVEFLVSFYNNEISEKSEIFDDQFSVERPDGSNFTLKIRSTKLEDSAMYFCASRGHRGGSRNQPQHFGDGTRLSIL.

The chain employs TRBV5-4 and TRBJ2-5, with TRBD2 matching over 13 bases. TRBJ2-7 explains the end of the DNA better; the J call may be wrong. This CDR3 comprises 17 residues. Per the germline V gene, CDR1 is SGHNT and CDR2 is YYREEE (reference sequence). This chain's CDR3 is CASSPNLGLAGDYEQYF. In DNA form, the CDR3 reads TGTGCCAGCAGCCCGAACTTAGGACTAGCGGGGGACTACGAGCAGTACTTC.

The V gene is TRBV9, the J gene TRBJ1-1; TRBD1 might be the D (6 bases). Germline V gives CDR1 SGDLS, CDR2 YYNGEE. This CDR3 region has 14 residues. The V end was cut by 0 bases, the J end by 5 bases, with 11 bases between. The chain's CDR3 is CASSVENRETEAFF. For the CDR3, the DNA is TGTGCCAGCAGCGTAGAGAACAGGGAAACTGAAGCTTTCTTT.

This clone was found once. The chain couples TRBV30 to TRBJ2-3, with 15 bases fitting TRBD2. Germline-derived CDR1 and CDR2 are GTSNPN and SVGIG (reference sequence). CDR3 length: 18 amino acids. Trimming at V came to 0 bases and at J to 3 bases, leaving 7 bases not matched to a gene. CDR3 nucleotide sequence: TGTGCCTGGAGTGTCGGACTAGCGGGAGGGCCGAGAACAGATACGCAGTATTTT. It specifies CAWSVGLAGGPRTDTQYF.

CDR3 amino acids: CASSFIGGQGIYEQYF. CDR3 coding DNA: TGTGCCAGCAGTTTCATCGGGGGACAGGGTATATACGAGCAGTACTTC. The gene calls are TRBV27 and TRBJ2-7; 9 bases line up with TRBD1. Germline CDR1 reads MNHEY; CDR2 reads SMNVEV (reference sequence). The CDR3 spans 16 residues. V lost 3 bases to trimming and J lost 4 bases; unmatched junction nucleotides: 10.

The rearrangement links TRBV7-9 to TRBJ2-7, with 11 bases that match TRBD2. Germline trimming cut 0 bases from V and 7 bases from J; bases unmatched to any gene: 14. The CDR3 covers 18 residues. Germline V gene data show CDR1 as SEHNR and CDR2 as FQNEAQ (reference sequence). The CDR3 spells CASSLAILAGVSVREQYF. The CDR3 nucleotides read TGTGCCAGCAGCTTAGCGATACTAGCGGGAGTAAGTGTTAGAGAGCAGTACTTC.

This clone was counted only a few times. This chain connects TRBV5-1 to TRBJ2-3; D may be TRBD2 (5 bases). Germline V gene sequence: CDR1 SGHRS, CDR2 YFSETQ. This CDR3 spans 13 amino acids. V lost 0 bases, J lost 7 bases, and 9 bases lay in between. This CDR3 is CASSLGGINTQYF. In DNA form, the CDR3 reads TGCGCCAGCAGCTTGGGAGGGATAAATACGCAGTATTTT.